The 3 T cell receptor beta chains below were found in one sample sequenced in a study of cytomegalovirus exposure and HLA in healthy donors. PCR used 60 Vbeta primers and 13 Jbeta primers. Some clones are missing from TCRdb's copy, which holds only in-frame ones; the method was immunoSEQ multiplex PCR. The table shows under 200,000 clones, with roughly 74% occurring only once. The sample consisted of PBMCs. Source of these receptors: a woman aged 30 to 39 in good health and CMV-seronegative.

This rearrangement joins TRBV30 to TRBJ1-1; no clear D gene. CDR1 GTSNPN and CDR2 SVGIG come from the germline V gene (reference sequence). With 0 bases removed from V and 8 bases from J, the gap between germline ends came to 13 bases. This CDR3 region has 13 residues. The CDR3 spells CAWSVRDWGEAFF. CDR3 sequence (DNA): TGTGCCTGGAGTGTACGGGATTGGGGAGAAGCTTTCTTT.

This chain uses TRBV2 with TRBJ2-7; 7 bases agree with TRBD2. The CDR3 contains 11 residues. Germline V gene data show CDR1 as SNHLY and CDR2 as FYNNEI. Germline trimming cut 10 bases from V and 7 bases from J; bases unmatched to any gene: 7. This chain's CDR3 is CATSGGPEQYF. CDR3 DNA: TGTGCCACCTCGGGGGGACCTGAGCAGTACTTC.

This sequence joins TRBV6-1 and TRBJ2-7; 12 bases map to TRBD2. Trimming took 2 bases from V and 5 from J; bases not matched to a gene: 1. The CDR3 runs 14 residues. Looked up from germline, CDR1 is MNHNS and CDR2 is SASEGT. The CDR3 sequence: CASSELAGGHEQYF. CDR3 DNA sequence: TGTGCCAGCAGTGAACTAGCGGGGGGGCACGAGCAGTACTTC.